This T cell receptor beta chain was documented in a study of cytomegalovirus exposure and HLA in healthy donors. Whole-study results and caveats: Further analysis, carried out later, found HLA-associated TCR beta chains more clonally expanded than equally common other chains. Versus the approximately 700-donor mean, an Asian-associated ancestry cluster reportedly showed fewer N-insertions in a later analysis.

It was with 60 Vbeta and 13 Jbeta primers that the PCR ran. The assay was immunoSEQ multiplex PCR, and TCRdb's table has in-frame clones only and misses some. The profile shows 150,000 to 200,000 clones, under 85% of them singletons. On this clone: Its antigen is not identified.

This CDR3 spans 16 amino acids. V was clipped by 4 bases and J by 1 base; unmatched bases: 8. Per the germline V gene, CDR1 is SGHDT and CDR2 is YYEEEE. Material for sequencing was PBMCs. This sequence originates from a female donor in good health and CMV-seronegative. This sequence joins TRBV5-6 and TRBJ2-3; TRBD2 matches 8 bases. The CDR3 sequence: CASSPGLALRTDTQYF. The DNA for the CDR3 is TGTGCCAGCAGCCCCGGACTAGCCCTTCGCACAGATACGCAGTATTTT.